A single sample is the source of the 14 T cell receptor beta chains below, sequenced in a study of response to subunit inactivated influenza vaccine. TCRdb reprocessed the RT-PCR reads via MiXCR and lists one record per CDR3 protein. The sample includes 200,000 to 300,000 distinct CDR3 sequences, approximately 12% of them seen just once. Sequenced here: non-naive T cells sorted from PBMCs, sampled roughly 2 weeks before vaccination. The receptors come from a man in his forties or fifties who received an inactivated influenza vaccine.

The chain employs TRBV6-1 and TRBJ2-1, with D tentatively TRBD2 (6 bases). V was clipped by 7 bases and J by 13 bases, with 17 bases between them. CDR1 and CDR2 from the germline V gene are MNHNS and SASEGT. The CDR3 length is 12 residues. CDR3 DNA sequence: TGTGCCAGCACCAAGGCCCCAGCGGGTCAGTTCTTC. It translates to CASTKAPAGQFF.

As DNA, the CDR3 is TGCAGCGTTGATAGCAGCTCCTACAATGAGCAGTTCTTC. Encoded protein: CSVDSSSYNEQFF. The rearrangement uses TRBV29-1 and TRBJ2-1; D not resolved. The CDR3 is 13 residues long. Germline V lookup: CDR1 SQVTM, CDR2 ANQGSEA. Trimming pared 3 bases from V and 0 bases from J, leaving 6 bases between.

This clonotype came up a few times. The CDR3 loop reads CASSPRGLSVGTGELFF. The CDR3 bases are TGTGCCAGCAGCCCGCGCGGTCTTTCTGTGGGGACCGGGGAGCTGTTTTTT. The V and J genes are TRBV9 and TRBJ2-2; D uncertain. The CDR3 sequence is 17 residues long. With 4 bases removed from V and 5 bases from J, the gap between germline ends came to 21 bases. From germline, CDR1 is SGDLS and CDR2 YYNGEE.

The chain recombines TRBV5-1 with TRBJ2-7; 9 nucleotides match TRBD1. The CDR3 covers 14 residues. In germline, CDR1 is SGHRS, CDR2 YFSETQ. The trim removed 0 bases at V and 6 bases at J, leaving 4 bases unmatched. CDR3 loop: CASSLGMDRGEQYF. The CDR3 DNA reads TGCGCCAGCAGCTTGGGGATGGACAGGGGCGAGCAGTACTTC.

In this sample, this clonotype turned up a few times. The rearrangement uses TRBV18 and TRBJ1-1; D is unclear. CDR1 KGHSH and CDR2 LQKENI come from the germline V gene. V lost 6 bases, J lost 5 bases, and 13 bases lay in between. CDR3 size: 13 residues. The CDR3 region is CASSTGMGTEAFF. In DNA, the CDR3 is TGTGCCAGCTCGACGGGGATGGGGACTGAAGCTTTCTTT.

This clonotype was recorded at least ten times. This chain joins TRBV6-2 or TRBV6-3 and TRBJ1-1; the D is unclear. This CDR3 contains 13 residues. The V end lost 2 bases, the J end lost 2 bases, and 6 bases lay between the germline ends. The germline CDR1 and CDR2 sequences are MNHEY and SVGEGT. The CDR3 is CASSYRRNTEAFF. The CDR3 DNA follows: TGTGCCAGCAGTTACCGCAGAAACACTGAAGCTTTCTTT.

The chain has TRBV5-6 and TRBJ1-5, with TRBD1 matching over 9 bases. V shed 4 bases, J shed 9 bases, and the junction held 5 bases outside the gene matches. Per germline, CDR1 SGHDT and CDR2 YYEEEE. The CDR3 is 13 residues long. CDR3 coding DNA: TGTGCCAGCAGCAGGGACAGGGCTACGCCCCAGCATTTT. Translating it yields CASSRDRATPQHF.

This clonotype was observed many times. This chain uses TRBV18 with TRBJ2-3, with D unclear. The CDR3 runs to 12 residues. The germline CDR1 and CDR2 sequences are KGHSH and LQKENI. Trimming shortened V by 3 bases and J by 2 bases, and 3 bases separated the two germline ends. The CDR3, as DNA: TGTGCCAGCTCACCGAACACAGATACGCAGTATTTT. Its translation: CASSPNTDTQYF.

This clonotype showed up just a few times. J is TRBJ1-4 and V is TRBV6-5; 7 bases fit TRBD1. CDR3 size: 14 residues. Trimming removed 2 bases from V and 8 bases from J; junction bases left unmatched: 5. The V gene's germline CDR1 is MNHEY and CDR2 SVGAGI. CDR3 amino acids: CASSYLGGREKLFF. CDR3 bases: TGTGCCAGCAGTTACCTAGGGGGCCGGGAAAAACTGTTTTTT.

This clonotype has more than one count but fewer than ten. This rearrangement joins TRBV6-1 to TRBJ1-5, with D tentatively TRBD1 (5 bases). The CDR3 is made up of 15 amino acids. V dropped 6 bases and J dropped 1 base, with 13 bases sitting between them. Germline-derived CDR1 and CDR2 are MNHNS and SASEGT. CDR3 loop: CASRPSQGSNQPQHF. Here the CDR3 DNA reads TGTGCCAGCAGGCCCTCCCAGGGAAGCAATCAGCCCCAGCATTTT.

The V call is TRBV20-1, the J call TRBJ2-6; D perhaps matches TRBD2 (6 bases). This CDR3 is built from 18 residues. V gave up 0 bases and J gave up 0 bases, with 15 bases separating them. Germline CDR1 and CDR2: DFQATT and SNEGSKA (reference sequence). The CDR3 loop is CSARDEEGPFSGANVLTF. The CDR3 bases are TGCAGTGCTAGAGATGAGGAGGGTCCCTTCTCTGGGGCCAACGTCCTGACTTTC.

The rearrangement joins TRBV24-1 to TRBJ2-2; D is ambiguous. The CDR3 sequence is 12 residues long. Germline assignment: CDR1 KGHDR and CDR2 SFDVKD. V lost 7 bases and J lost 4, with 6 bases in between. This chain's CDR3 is CATRAVTGELFF. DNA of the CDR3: TGTGCCACCAGGGCCGTCACCGGGGAGCTGTTTTTT.

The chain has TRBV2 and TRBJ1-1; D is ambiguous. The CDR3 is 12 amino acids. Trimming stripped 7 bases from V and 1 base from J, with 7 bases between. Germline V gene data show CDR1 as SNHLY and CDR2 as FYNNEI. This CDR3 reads CASTPTNTEAFF. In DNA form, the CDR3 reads TGTGCCAGCACTCCTACGAACACTGAAGCTTTCTTT.

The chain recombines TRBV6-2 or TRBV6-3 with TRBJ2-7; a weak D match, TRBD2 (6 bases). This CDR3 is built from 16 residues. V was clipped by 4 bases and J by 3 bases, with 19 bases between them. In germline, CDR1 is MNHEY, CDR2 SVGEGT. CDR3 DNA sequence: TGTGCCAGCAGTTCCGCCGGAGCGGAGGGAATCTACGAGCAGTACTTC. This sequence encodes CASSSAGAEGIYEQYF.